These 16 T cell receptor beta chains came from one sample sequenced in a study of siplizumab effects on memory and regulatory T cells. Libraries were prepared by immunoSEQ multiplex PCR; TCRdb keeps only in-frame clonotypes and omits some of them. The top ten clones hold less than 0.35% of a sample with 90,000 to 140,000 clones, roughly 91% of them seen once. Sequencing was done on a sample of CD4+ T cells sorted from blood. The receptors come from a human donor in good health.

The chain joins TRBV7-8 to TRBJ1-2, with no clear D. V lost 8 bases and J 8 bases, leaving 12 bases between the germline ends. The CDR3 is 11 amino acids. CDR1 is SGHVS and CDR2 is FQNEAQ in the germline V gene. The DNA for the CDR3 is TGTGCCAGCGCCCCCCTGCGAGGCTACACCTTC. This encodes CASAPLRGYTF.

This chain links TRBV6-6 with TRBJ1-6; D unclear. This CDR3 comprises 15 residues. Between the trimmed V and J ends, which lost 0 bases and 6 bases, there was a span of 9 bases. Germline V gene lookup returns CDR1 MNHNY and CDR2 SVGAGI (reference sequence). The CDR3 DNA follows: TGTGCCAGCAGTTACTCTCCGGGTTTTAATTCACCCCTCCACTTT. It yields the protein CASSYSPGFNSPLHF.

The chain is built from TRBV14 and TRBJ1-2; 9 bases align to TRBD1. The V gene end was trimmed by 3 bases and the J gene end by 4 bases; junction bases not matched to a gene: 0. This CDR3 has 13 residues. The germline gives CDR1 SGHDN, CDR2 FVKESK. The CDR3 DNA follows: TGTGCCAGCAGCCAGGGACAGGGCTATGGCTACACCTTC. Amino acids: CASSQGQGYGYTF.

The gene calls are TRBV6-6 and TRBJ2-4, with 8 bases lining up with TRBD1. The CDR3 contains 15 residues. The germline V gene has CDR1 MNHNY and CDR2 SVGAGI (reference sequence). The V gene end was trimmed by 7 bases and the J gene end by 1 base; junction bases not matched to a gene: 6. The chain's CDR3 is CASKTTGDAKNIQYF. The CDR3 DNA sequence: TGTGCCAGCAAAACGACAGGGGACGCCAAAAACATTCAGTACTTC.

J is TRBJ2-7 and V is TRBV11-3, with D unclear. The CDR3 totals 15 residues. Germline V gene lookup returns CDR1 SGHNT and CDR2 YENEEA. V dropped 0 bases and J dropped 0 bases, with 9 bases sitting between them. Here the CDR3 reads CASSLDRQPSYEQYF. CDR3 coding DNA: TGTGCCAGCAGCTTAGATCGACAACCCTCCTACGAGCAGTACTTC.

This clone was observed a single time. This sequence joins TRBV6-1 and TRBJ2-5; maybe TRBD2 (6 bases). Trimming cost V 8 bases and J 1 base, with 17 bases left between them. The CDR3 is 15 amino acids. Germline V lookup: CDR1 MNHNS, CDR2 SASEGT. Here the CDR3 reads CASLLGGRFQETQYF. CDR3 nucleotides: TGTGCCAGCCTACTTGGAGGGAGGTTCCAAGAGACCCAGTACTTC.

The CDR3 DNA reads as TGCGCCAGCAGCCAACCGGGACAGATCTACGAGCAGTACTTC. Translation gives CASSQPGQIYEQYF. The chain links TRBV4-1 to TRBJ2-7, with 7 bases fitting TRBD1. Germline assignment: CDR1 MGHRA and CDR2 YSYEKL. This CDR3 has 14 residues. Losses at the gene ends were 2 bases for V and 3 bases for J; bases not matched to a gene: 4.

Concerning this clone itself: The junction shows a germline mismatch at one end, possibly a read error. The chain joins TRBV7-7 to TRBJ2-5; no reliable D call. The CDR3 runs to 13 residues. Germline CDR1 and CDR2: SSHAT and FNYEAQ (reference sequence). CDR3 in amino acids: CASSLAPQETQYF. The DNA of the CDR3 is TGTGCTAGCAGCTTAGCCCCGCAAGAGACCCAGTACTTC. The variable domain in full, with the rest retrieved from reference TRBV7-7 and TRBJ2-5, is GAGVSQSPRYKVTKRGQDVTLRCDPISSHATLYWYQQALGQGPEFLTYFNYEAQPDKSGLPSDRFSAERPEGSISTLTIQRTEQRDSAMYRCASSLAPQETQYFGPGTRLLVL.

This chain connects TRBV14 to TRBJ2-7, with 10 bases identical to TRBD2. The CDR3 spans 14 residues. The V segment lost 6 bases and the J segment 6 bases; nucleotides outside the gene matches: 8. Germline V gives CDR1 SGHDN, CDR2 FVKESK. The CDR3 loop reads CASSTLAGVGEQYF. The CDR3 DNA sequence: TGTGCCAGCAGTACCCTAGCGGGAGTGGGCGAGCAGTACTTC.

V usage is TRBV7-2 and J usage is TRBJ2-7; 7 bases map to TRBD1. CDR3 length: 16 amino acids. The germline V gene has CDR1 SGHTA and CDR2 FQGNSA. V dropped 5 bases and J dropped 1; count of bases not matched to a gene: 11. The CDR3 DNA reads TGTGCCAGCAGCAATCAAAAGGGGGCGGTATCCTACGAGCAGTACTTC. Encoded protein: CASSNQKGAVSYEQYF.

The CDR3 protein is CAISDTYSYEQYF. The CDR3 region has the DNA TGTGCCATCAGTGACACCTACTCCTACGAGCAGTACTTC. This rearrangement joins TRBV10-3 to TRBJ2-7; the D is unclear. Between the trimmed V and J ends, which lost 3 bases and 0 bases, there was a span of 6 bases. Germline V gene lookup returns CDR1 ENHRY and CDR2 SYGVKD. The CDR3 totals 13 residues.

The rearrangement links TRBV9 to TRBJ1-1; a possible D gene is TRBD1 (6 bases). This CDR3 contains 15 residues. V dropped 3 bases and J dropped 0 bases, with 12 bases sitting between them. Germline lookup yields CDR1 SGDLS and CDR2 YYNGEE. CDR3 amino acids: CASSAGTFLNTEAFF. The CDR3 nucleotides read TGTGCCAGCAGCGCGGGGACATTTTTGAACACTGAAGCTTTCTTT.

This sequence joins TRBV30 and TRBJ2-4; 7 bases align to TRBD2. This CDR3 region has 15 residues. The V gene's germline CDR1 is GTSNPN and CDR2 SVGIG (reference sequence). Germline trimming cut 2 bases from V and 0 bases from J; bases unmatched to any gene: 4. The CDR3 bases are TGTGCCTGGAGTTTGGGGGGGTCAGCCAAAAACATTCAGTACTTC. Its protein is CAWSLGGSAKNIQYF.

The V call is TRBV10-3, the J call TRBJ1-3; D not certain. V lost 4 bases, J lost 4 bases, and 8 bases lay in between. This CDR3 contains 13 residues. Germline lookup yields CDR1 ENHRY and CDR2 SYGVKD. CDR3 sequence: CAISVGHGNTIYF. The CDR3 DNA reads TGTGCCATCAGTGTAGGCCACGGAAACACCATATATTTT.

The chain couples TRBV2 to TRBJ1-2; 8 bases align to TRBD1. The CDR3 is 14 amino acids. Germline loops: CDR1 SNHLY, CDR2 FYNNEI. V was clipped by 0 bases and J by 8 bases; unmatched bases: 5. The CDR3, as DNA: TGTGCCAGCAGTGAAGCGGGGCAGGGGGCCGGCTACACCTTC. This translates into CASSEAGQGAGYTF.

The V gene is TRBV18, the J gene TRBJ2-5, with D perhaps TRBD2 (6 bases). V lost 2 bases and J 10 bases, leaving 20 bases between the germline ends. Germline lookup yields CDR1 KGHSH and CDR2 LQKENI. This CDR3 contains 15 residues. The CDR3 is CASSPDLSHSEGQYF. The CDR3 DNA sequence: TGTGCCAGCTCACCAGACCTTTCCCATTCGGAGGGCCAGTACTTC.